The next 28 T cell receptor beta chains were all read from a single sample in a study of shared clonotypes between healthy human individuals. Profiling relied on immunoSEQ multiplex PCR, and the TCRdb table lists in-frame clones only, not all of them. The sample lists over 400,000 clones, about 96% occurring once. Sequenced sample: naive CD4+ T cells sorted from blood. Subset given: CD45RA+ positively selected. These receptors all come from a woman in her thirties in good health.

V is TRBV5-1 and J is TRBJ2-3, with TRBD2 matching 13 bases. Germline CDR1 and CDR2: SGHRS and YFSETQ. CDR3 length: 17 residues. With V trimmed by 3 bases and J by 0 bases, 4 bases remained unmatched. CDR3 DNA sequence: TGCGCCAGCAGCTATGGGACTAGCGGGGCTAGCACAGATACGCAGTATTTT. This translates into CASSYGTSGASTDTQYF.

DNA of the CDR3: TGTGCCAGCGAGAACGGACAGGGCAATCAGCCCCAGCATTTT. This sequence encodes CASENGQGNQPQHF. The rearrangement links TRBV2 to TRBJ1-5; 7 bases are shared with TRBD1. Looked up from germline, CDR1 is SNHLY and CDR2 is FYNNEI. The V segment lost 8 bases and the J segment 2 bases; nucleotides outside the gene matches: 6. The length of the CDR3 is 14 residues.

The rearrangement uses TRBV7-9 and TRBJ2-2, with 10 bases fitting TRBD1. The CDR3 sequence is 16 residues long. V trimming: 5 bases; J trimming: 7 bases; junction bases outside the gene matches: 10. In germline, CDR1 is SEHNR, CDR2 FQNEAQ (reference sequence). CDR3 sequence (DNA): TGTGCCAGCAGCCGTGGACAGGGGGGAATCAGCGGGGAGCTGTTTTTT. Its protein product is CASSRGQGGISGELFF.

The V call is TRBV29-1, the J call TRBJ1-1; 10 bases agree with TRBD1. This CDR3 is built from 14 residues. Germline trimming cut 7 bases from V and 5 bases from J; bases unmatched to any gene: 10. The V gene's germline CDR1 is SQVTM and CDR2 ANQGSEA. CDR3 loop: CSAGDRGRGTEAFF. The CDR3 DNA follows: TGCAGCGCCGGGGACAGGGGCCGGGGGACTGAAGCTTTCTTT.

The chain joins TRBV6-1 to TRBJ2-3; D might be TRBD2 (6 bases). Germline lookup yields CDR1 MNHNS and CDR2 SASEGT. The CDR3 has 12 residues. V was shortened by 6 bases and J by 5 bases, with 9 bases between the two germline ends. This CDR3 reads CASRGGGDTQYF. The CDR3 DNA reads as TGTGCCAGCAGGGGAGGAGGAGATACGCAGTATTTT.

The rearrangement links TRBV11-2 to TRBJ1-4, with a possible D match to TRBD1 (5 bases). The V and J ends lost 5 bases and 4 bases respectively, with 17 bases between them. Germline V gene sequence: CDR1 SGHAT, CDR2 FQNNGV. This CDR3 contains 16 residues. The CDR3 DNA sequence: TGTGCCAGCAGCCATGTACCGGGACGTAGTAATGAAAAACTGTTTTTT. As protein: CASSHVPGRSNEKLFF.

This clone was seen a handful of times. The genes are TRBV6-1 and TRBJ2-2; possibly TRBD2 for D (8 bases). The V gene lost 0 bases and the J gene lost 6 bases, with 14 bases spanning the gap. Germline CDR1 is MNHNS and CDR2 is SASEGT. The CDR3 runs to 16 residues. This CDR3 is CASSEAGRGRPGELFF. The DNA of the CDR3 is TGTGCCAGCAGTGAAGCCGGGAGGGGGCGCCCCGGGGAGCTGTTTTTT.

V is TRBV5-1 and J is TRBJ2-1, with TRBD1 identical over 8 bases. The V gene's germline CDR1 is SGHRS and CDR2 YFSETQ. This CDR3 is built from 15 residues. V trimming: 5 bases; J trimming: 3 bases; junction bases outside the gene matches: 7. CDR3 nucleotide sequence: TGCGCCAGCAGAACGGACAGGGATAGCTACAATGAGCAGTTCTTC. Amino acids: CASRTDRDSYNEQFF.

V and J are TRBV19 and TRBJ1-4; TRBD1 aligns across 8 bases. This CDR3 comprises 19 residues. Germline V gives CDR1 LNHDA, CDR2 SQIVND (reference sequence). The junction had 11 bases not matched to a gene; V was cut back by 2 bases and J by 0 bases. The CDR3 bases are TGTGCCAGTAGTATATCCCGGGACAGGCGACTCGCAACTAATGAAAAACTGTTTTTT. Translating it yields CASSISRDRRLATNEKLFF.

The rearrangement links TRBV28 to TRBJ2-5; TRBD2 matches at 8 bases. J lost 4 bases, V lost 1 base, and 5 bases had no gene match. The CDR3 is made up of 15 amino acids. Germline CDR1 and CDR2: MDHEN and SYDVKM. The CDR3 bases are TGTGCCAGCAGTTTATATGGGACTAGTCGAGAGACCCAGTACTTC. Protein product: CASSLYGTSRETQYF.

The rearrangement links TRBV5-1 to TRBJ2-7, with D possibly TRBD2 on 5 matching bases. The length of the CDR3 is 12 residues. Deletions cut 2 bases from V and 3 bases from J, with 6 bases between. Germline CDR1 SGHRS, CDR2 YFSETQ. The CDR3 loop reads CASSFRGYEQYF. The CDR3, as DNA: TGCGCCAGCAGCTTTCGGGGCTACGAGCAGTACTTC.

The chain combines TRBV28 with TRBJ2-5; the match to TRBD2 covers 9 bases. The CDR3 sequence is 15 residues long. With V trimmed by 2 bases and J by 5 bases, 6 bases remained unmatched. Germline loops: CDR1 MDHEN, CDR2 SYDVKM. The CDR3 DNA is TGTGCCAGCAGTTTAGCGGGAGGGCCGATGGAGACCCAGTACTTC. Protein product: CASSLAGGPMETQYF.

In this sample, this clone turned up a few times. This chain links TRBV30 with TRBJ1-2; D uncertain. The CDR3 sequence is 12 residues long. Trimming took off 3 bases at V and 7 bases at J, with 12 bases between the two ends. Germline-derived CDR1 and CDR2 are GTSNPN and SVGIG (reference sequence). The DNA for the CDR3 is TGTGCCTGGAGGATGGGCGCCCCTGGCTACACCTTC. Its protein is CAWRMGAPGYTF.

The V call is TRBV18, the J call TRBJ2-7, with D perhaps TRBD2 (6 bases). The CDR3 covers 15 residues. Germline CDR1 reads KGHSH; CDR2 reads LQKENI. The V gene lost 3 bases and the J gene lost 3 bases, with 15 bases spanning the gap. CDR3 nucleotides: TGTGCCAGCTCACCTCCTATGGGGGGTGGCTACGAGCAGTACTTC. Translated, it gives CASSPPMGGGYEQYF.

The chain couples TRBV4-2 to TRBJ2-2; TRBD2 matches at 8 bases. With 0 bases clipped from V and 3 bases from J, the junction kept 3 bases outside the gene matches. The germline gives CDR1 LGHNA, CDR2 YNFKEQ. This CDR3 region has 16 residues. The CDR3 protein is CASSQEPGLDTGELFF. CDR3 nucleotide sequence: TGTGCCAGCAGCCAAGAGCCGGGACTAGACACCGGGGAGCTGTTTTTT.

J is TRBJ2-2 and V is TRBV7-3; D gene ambiguous. The CDR3 length is 14 residues. With 2 bases removed from V and 0 bases from J, the gap between germline ends came to 4 bases. Germline V gene data show CDR1 as SGHTA and CDR2 as FQGTGA. CDR3 in amino acids: CASSLVANTGELFF. CDR3 in DNA: TGTGCCAGCAGCTTAGTAGCGAACACCGGGGAGCTGTTTTTT.

V gene TRBV28 combines with J gene TRBJ1-1; D remains ambiguous. The CDR3 covers 11 residues. Germline CDR1 MDHEN, CDR2 SYDVKM. Trimming removed 10 bases at V and 8 bases at J, with 14 bases between. CDR3 DNA sequence: TGTGCCACCGGCCTAACATCCGAAGCTTTCTTT. Protein sequence: CATGLTSEAFF.

This rearrangement joins TRBV2 to TRBJ2-5, with 11 nucleotides matching TRBD2. TRBJ2-7 explains the end of the DNA better; the J call may be wrong. The germline gives CDR1 SNHLY, CDR2 FYNNEI. This CDR3 has 16 residues. CDR3 bases: TGTGCCAGCAGTTACAGTAGCGGGAGGGAAACCTACGAGCAGTACTTC. The encoded protein is CASSYSSGRETYEQYF.

The rearrangement uses TRBV30 and TRBJ2-7; no reliable D call. V was clipped by 0 bases and J by 6 bases, with 15 bases between them. The germline gives CDR1 GTSNPN, CDR2 SVGIG (reference sequence). This CDR3 comprises 14 residues. The CDR3 protein is CAWSVNTFSSEQYF. CDR3 bases: TGTGCCTGGAGTGTAAACACCTTCTCCAGCGAGCAGTACTTC. Drawing the rest from reference TRBV30 and TRBJ2-7, the complete variable domain is SQTIHQWPATLVQPVGSPLSLECTVEGTSNPNLYWYRQAAGRGLQLLFYSVGIGQISSEVPQNLSASRPQDRQFILSSKKLLLSDSGFYLCAWSVNTFSSEQYFGPGTRLTVT.

V usage is TRBV19 and J usage is TRBJ1-2; D unresolved. The CDR3 has 13 amino acids. Trimming shortened V by 7 bases and J by 4 bases, and 13 bases separated the two germline ends. CDR1 and CDR2 (germline): LNHDA, SQIVND (reference sequence). The CDR3 DNA sequence: TGTGCCAGTACCTCGACGGAAGTCTATGGCTACACCTTC. Amino acid sequence: CASTSTEVYGYTF.

The DNA for the CDR3 is TGCGCCAGCAGCTTGGATGGGGGATCCACAGCTAATGAAAAACTGTTTTTT. It is translated as CASSLDGGSTANEKLFF. V usage is TRBV5-1 and J usage is TRBJ1-4, with D possibly TRBD1 on 5 matching bases. Trimming shortened V by 0 bases and J by 3 bases, and 15 bases separated the two germline ends. Germline values: CDR1 SGHRS, CDR2 YFSETQ. The CDR3 is made up of 17 amino acids.

CDR3 protein: CASMQRSTDTQYF. CDR3 bases: TGTGCCAGCATGCAGAGAAGCACAGATACGCAGTATTTT. This rearrangement joins TRBV27 to TRBJ2-3, with unresolved D. CDR1 is MNHEY, CDR2 SMNVEV, per germline (reference sequence). This CDR3 has 13 residues. The germline V and J ends were trimmed by 7 bases and 0 bases, with 8 bases remaining between them.

The chain has TRBV7-2 and TRBJ1-1; no firm D call. Germline CDR1 is SGHTA and CDR2 is FQGNSA. The CDR3 spans 11 residues. V gave up 5 bases and J gave up 11 bases, with 12 bases separating them. In DNA form, the CDR3 reads TGTGCCAGCAGCCGGGGAGGACGGGCTTTCTTT. Translated: CASSRGGRAFF.

The V call is TRBV28, the J call TRBJ2-7; 11 nucleotides align to TRBD2. The ends lost 6 bases at V and 6 bases at J; junction bases unmatched: 4. Germline V gene data show CDR1 as MDHEN and CDR2 as SYDVKM. There are 13 residues in the CDR3. CDR3: CASRSSGRAEQYF. In DNA, the CDR3 is TGTGCCAGCAGGAGTAGCGGGAGGGCCGAGCAGTACTTC.

This chain connects TRBV28 to TRBJ1-2; D perhaps matches TRBD1 (6 bases). Trimming shortened V by 3 bases and J by 1 base, and 9 bases separated the two germline ends. CDR3 length equals 14 residues. Germline V gives CDR1 MDHEN, CDR2 SYDVKM. The CDR3 bases are TGTGCCAGCAGTTTCCCAGGGGATAACTATGGCTACACCTTC. As protein: CASSFPGDNYGYTF.

The chain employs TRBV7-9 and TRBJ2-5, with D unresolved. The end of the DNA is better explained by TRBJ2-7, so the J call may be wrong. Germline CDR1 is SEHNR and CDR2 is FQNEAQ (reference sequence). CDR3 length equals 12 residues. The CDR3 loop reads CASSLVHYEQYF. The CDR3 DNA follows: TGTGCCAGCAGCTTAGTCCATTACGAGCAGTACTTC.

The J gene is TRBJ2-5, the V gene TRBV7-6; tentative D call: TRBD2 (5 bases). Looked up from germline, CDR1 is SGHVS and CDR2 is FNYEAQ. This CDR3 is 13 amino acids long. V was cut by 5 bases and J by 4 bases, with 11 bases left in between. The CDR3 region has the DNA TGTGCCAGCAGCGAAGGAACTAGAGAGACCCAGTACTTC. Amino acids: CASSEGTRETQYF.

V usage is TRBV4-1 and J usage is TRBJ1-1; D is unclear. V lost 4 bases and J 0 bases, leaving 24 bases between the germline ends. The CDR3 sequence is 19 residues long. Looked up from germline, CDR1 is MGHRA and CDR2 is YSYEKL. CDR3: CASSPSFVRRPTMNTEAFF. Here the CDR3 DNA reads TGCGCCAGCAGCCCCTCATTCGTCAGGCGACCCACCATGAACACTGAAGCTTTCTTT.